This T cell receptor (beta chain) was obtained from a study of T-cell reconstitution after alpha-beta-depleted transplantation in children. The authors prepared the TCRbeta library with unique molecular identifiers. Via MiXCR, TCRdb re-called the PCR reads, giving one row per CDR3 protein. The table has about 410,000 distinct CDR3 sequences, about a fifth seen once; the top ten hold 3.5% to 4%. The sequence derives from a human donor who donated a stem cell graft to a child with acute myeloid leukemia. The sample in question was PBMCs from the stem cell graft donor, obtained from the stem cell graft.

CDR3: CASSVGGDTYNEQFF. The CDR3 DNA reads TGTGCCAGCAGCGTTGGAGGGGACACCTACAATGAGCAGTTCTTC. This sequence joins TRBV9 and TRBJ2-1; either TRBD1 or TRBD2 may supply D (6 bases each). The germline V and J ends were trimmed by 2 bases and 2 bases, with 11 bases remaining between them. CDR3 length: 15 residues. CDR1 is SGDLS, CDR2 YYNGEE, per germline.